This TCR beta chain was documented in a study of T cell responses to AZD1222 COVID-19 vaccine. Study results and caveats: The donor group comprised mostly white British people and more females; the analysis possibly underestimated clonal diversity. CD4 TCRs covered the whole spike, strongest at regions 160-218 and 743-854. No repertoire was sampled before or during the peak T cell response, only after it.

The protocol was immunoSEQ multiplex PCR, while the TCRdb copy is restricted to in-frame clones and leaves out a portion. The table has some 60,000 clones, roughly 80% seen once; the top ten hold less than 4.5%. Germline lookup yields CDR1 DFQATT and CDR2 SNEGSKA (reference sequence). CDR3 size: 14 residues. V was trimmed by 3 bases and J by 2 bases, leaving 14 bases between them. Researchers grouped second doses given at about 4 or about 12 weeks into one pool. Regarding this clone: What it recognizes is unknown.

This TCR was recovered from an adult who received the AZD1222 COVID-19 vaccine. Sequencing was performed on peripheral blood, taken 28 days after the second AZD1222 dose. V usage is TRBV20-1 and J usage is TRBJ2-7, with D perhaps TRBD1 (5 bases). CDR3 loop: CSASRAGHTYEQYF. CDR3 nucleotides: TGCAGTGCTAGTCGGGCAGGGCATACCTACGAGCAGTACTTC.